This T cell receptor (beta chain) was recovered during a study of blood T cells in healthy people across ages. Through a sample-barcoded 5' primer and a J-beta primer mix, a second PCR was run for roughly 7 to 12 cycles. TCRdb re-derived calls from the 5' RACE reads in MiXCR, one entry per CDR3 protein. The sample holds over a million distinct CDR3 sequences, roughly 40% seen once. V lost 5 bases, J lost 2 bases, and 19 bases lay in between. This CDR3 is 15 amino acids long. Germline V gene lookup returns CDR1 DFQATT and CDR2 SNEGSKA (reference sequence). The material sequenced was blood. The chain uses TRBV20-1 and TRBJ2-7, with D possibly being TRBD1 (6 bases). The TCR originated in a woman between 18 and 30 years old in good health. CDR3: CSAPEGDRRTYEQYF. The CDR3 DNA follows: TGCAGTGCTCCCGAGGGGGATCGGAGAACCTACGAGCAGTACTTC.